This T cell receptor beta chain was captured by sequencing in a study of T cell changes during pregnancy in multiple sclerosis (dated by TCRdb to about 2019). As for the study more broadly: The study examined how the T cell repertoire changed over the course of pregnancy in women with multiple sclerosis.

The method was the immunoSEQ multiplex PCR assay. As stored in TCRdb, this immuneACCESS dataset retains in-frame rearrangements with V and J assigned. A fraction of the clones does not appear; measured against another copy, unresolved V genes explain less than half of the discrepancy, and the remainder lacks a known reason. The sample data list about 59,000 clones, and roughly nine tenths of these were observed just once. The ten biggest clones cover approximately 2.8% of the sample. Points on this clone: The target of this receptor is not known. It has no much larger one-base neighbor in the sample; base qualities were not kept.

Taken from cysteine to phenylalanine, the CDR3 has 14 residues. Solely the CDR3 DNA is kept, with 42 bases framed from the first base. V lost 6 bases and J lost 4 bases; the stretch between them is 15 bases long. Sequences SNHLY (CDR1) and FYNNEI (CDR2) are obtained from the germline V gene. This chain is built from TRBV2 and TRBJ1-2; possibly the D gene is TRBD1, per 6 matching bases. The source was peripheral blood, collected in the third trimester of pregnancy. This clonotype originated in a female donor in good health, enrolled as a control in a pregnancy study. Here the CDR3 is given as CASRMDSLGYGYTF. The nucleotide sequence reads TGTGCCAGCAGAATGGACAGCCTCGGCTATGGCTACACCTTC.